This TCR beta chain appears in the sequencing data of a study of blood T cell repertoires in COVID-19. For the study at large: Specimens from acute and convalescent COVID-19 originated in the United States, Italy and Spain. From T cells, B-cell-depleted T cells, or PBMCs came the material, which was cDNA or gDNA.

Under the authors' procedure: Estimated nucleated cell counts came from reference gene primer amplification. Only in-frame clones appear in the TCRdb table, and some are missing; sequencing was by immunoSEQ multiplex PCR. V and J calls and clone size are as listed in that table; D and trimming were resolved from the DNA. The sample holds approximately 150,000 clones, 88% seen once. The CDR3 is 16 residues long. The germline V gene encodes CDR1 SGHTA and CDR2 FQGTGA. V lost 1 base and J lost 0, with 12 bases in between. Concerning this clone itself: This specimen includes other DNA sequences encoding the same CDR3.

The rearrangement uses TRBV7-3 and TRBJ1-1; no firm D call. The receptor was isolated from a man between 60 and 75 years old with active or convalescent COVID-19. Sequencing was carried out using peripheral blood. The CDR3 sequence is CASSLSPGGMNTEAFF. Here the CDR3 DNA reads TGTGCCAGCAGCTTAAGCCCCGGCGGCATGAACACTGAAGCTTTCTTT.